These 32 T cell receptor beta chains were sequenced from one sample in a study of T cell repertoires in cytomegalovirus infection. One entry per CDR3 protein results from TCRdb running MiXCR on the reads. The table has approximately 24,000 distinct CDR3 sequences, roughly 20% seen once. These TCRs are of unknown antigen specificity. Sample: CD8+ T cells from cultured PBMCs, taken from culture after CMV antigen stimulation. These TCRs come from a human donor in good health (CMV status not recorded). Some clones in this sample may be carry-over from other donors' samples.

The genes are TRBV28 and TRBJ2-3, with a possible D match to TRBD1 (5 bases). The V and J ends lost 8 bases and 1 base respectively, with 13 bases between them. From germline, CDR1 is MDHEN and CDR2 SYDVKM. The CDR3 has 14 residues. DNA of the CDR3: TGTGCCAGCTCCTTACTACAGGGCACAGATACGCAGTATTTT. Residues: CASSLLQGTDTQYF. Based on the CDR3 plus reference TRBV28 and TRBJ2-3, the full variable domain is DVKVTQSSRYLVKRTGEKVFLECVQDMDHENMFWYRQDPGLGLRLIYFSYDVKMKEKGDIPEGYSVSREKKERFSLILESASTNQTSMYLCASSLLQGTDTQYFGPGTRLTVL.

The J gene is TRBJ2-1, the V gene TRBV5-1, with unresolved D. Per germline, CDR1 SGHRS and CDR2 YFSETQ. V was clipped by 2 bases and J by 5 bases, with 8 bases between them. There are 13 residues in the CDR3. CDR3 nucleotides: TGCGCCAGCAGCTTAAACAGTAACAATGAGCAGTTCTTC. Protein sequence: CASSLNSNNEQFF. The full variable domain, in which reference TRBV5-1 and TRBJ2-1 provide the parts outside the CDR3, is KAGVTQTPRYLIKTRGQQVTLSCSPISGHRSVSWYQQTPGQGLQFLFEYFSETQRNKGNFPGRFSGRQFSNSRSEMNVSTLELGDSALYLCASSLNSNNEQFFGPGTRLTVL.

This clonotype was counted many times. The chain combines TRBV6-1 with TRBJ2-1; D remains unclear. Germline loops: CDR1 MNHNS, CDR2 SASEGT. Deletions cut 3 bases from V and 10 bases from J, with 19 bases between. The CDR3 has 15 amino acids. The CDR3 spells CASSDRPTAPREQFF. Here the CDR3 DNA reads TGTGCCAGCAGTGATCGACCGACGGCCCCAAGGGAGCAGTTCTTC.

V and J are TRBV9 and TRBJ1-1; tentatively, D is TRBD1 (5 bases). Per the germline V gene, CDR1 is SGDLS and CDR2 is YYNGEE. The CDR3 sequence is 13 residues long. V was trimmed by 0 bases and J by 12 bases, leaving 15 bases between them. Here the CDR3 reads CASSVGLGVLTFF. CDR3 in DNA: TGTGCCAGCAGCGTAGGGTTGGGGGTCTTGACTTTCTTT.

The chain combines TRBV28 with TRBJ2-7, with D perhaps being TRBD1 or TRBD2 (5 bases each). Germline values: CDR1 MDHEN, CDR2 SYDVKM. V gave up 5 bases and J gave up 6 bases, with 11 bases separating them. The CDR3 sequence is 12 residues long. The CDR3 protein is CASSPGTAEQYF. CDR3 in DNA: TGTGCCAGCAGTCCTGGGACGGCCGAGCAGTACTTC.

The V call is TRBV10-3, the J call TRBJ2-7; D is possibly TRBD1 or TRBD2 (6 bases each). This CDR3 spans 12 amino acids. Germline CDR1 is ENHRY and CDR2 is SYGVKD. Trimming shortened V by 10 bases and J by 0 bases, and 10 bases separated the two germline ends. This CDR3 reads CATGDNSYEQYF. In DNA form, the CDR3 reads TGTGCCACGGGGGACAACTCCTACGAGCAGTACTTC.

This clonotype was seen only a few times. The chain carries TRBV12-3 or TRBV12-4 and TRBJ2-3; no firm D call. Between the trimmed V and J ends, which lost 2 bases and 2 bases, there was a span of 11 bases. The CDR3 contains 15 residues. CDR3 DNA sequence: TGTGCCAGCAGTTTAACCAGGCCACCCACAGATACGCAGTATTTT. This gives the protein CASSLTRPPTDTQYF.

The chain couples TRBV20-1 to TRBJ1-1; D unclear. V lost 1 base and J 1 base, leaving 7 bases between the germline ends. The CDR3 is 13 amino acids. Germline CDR1 reads DFQATT; CDR2 reads SNEGSKA (reference sequence). CDR3 sequence (DNA): TGCAGTGCTAGAGGGCACGCGAACACTGAAGCTTTCTTT. Translating it yields CSARGHANTEAFF.

V and J are TRBV5-5 and TRBJ1-6; 9 bases are shared with TRBD1. J was trimmed by 6 bases and V by 4 bases; bases with no gene match: 5. Germline V gene sequence: CDR1 SGHKS, CDR2 YYEKEE (reference sequence). The CDR3 is made up of 15 amino acids. In DNA, the CDR3 is TGTGCCAGCAGCCAGGGGACAGGGCTTAATTCACCCCTCCACTTT. Protein: CASSQGTGLNSPLHF.

This rearrangement joins TRBV7-9 to TRBJ1-1; D uncertain. V shed 4 bases and J shed 7 bases, with 13 bases lying between them. The CDR3 has 13 residues. CDR1 and CDR2 (germline): SEHNR, FQNEAQ (reference sequence). The CDR3 region is CASSWNPGDEAFF. The CDR3 coding sequence is TGTGCCAGCAGCTGGAATCCCGGGGATGAAGCTTTCTTT.

This chain links TRBV24-1 with TRBJ2-2; 8 nucleotides align to TRBD2. Germline V gene lookup returns CDR1 KGHDR and CDR2 SFDVKD. The V gene end was trimmed by 10 bases and the J gene end by 3 bases; junction bases not matched to a gene: 9. This CDR3 is 15 amino acids long. CDR3 nucleotide sequence: TGTGCCACGAGTCCCGGGACTAGAGACACCGGGGAGCTGTTTTTT. Amino acids: CATSPGTRDTGELFF.

The CDR3, as DNA: TGTGCCAGCAGCATATCTGGGACAGGGGAATACACAGATACGCAGTATTTT. This sequence encodes CASSISGTGEYTDTQYF. This chain connects TRBV7-8 to TRBJ2-3; 10 bases are a match to TRBD1. Per germline, CDR1 SGHVS and CDR2 FQNEAQ. V dropped 5 bases and J dropped 2; count of bases not matched to a gene: 10. This CDR3 region has 17 residues.

This clonotype was found a few times. The chain carries TRBV12-5 and TRBJ1-1; D ambiguous. The germline V gene encodes CDR1 LGHNT and CDR2 FRNRAP. Trimming took off 5 bases at V and 3 bases at J, with 7 bases between the two ends. The CDR3 is 12 residues long. In DNA form, the CDR3 reads TGTGCTAGTGGTCTGTCGGACACTGAAGCTTTCTTT. Translating it yields CASGLSDTEAFF. Full variable domain (missing parts from reference TRBV12-5 and TRBJ1-1): DARVTQTPRHKVTEMGQEVTMRCQPILGHNTVFWYRQTMMQGLELLAYFRNRAPLDDSGMPKDRFSAEMPDATLATLKIQPSEPRDSAVYFCASGLSDTEAFFGQGTRLTVV.

This clonotype was picked up one time. The chain has TRBV4-1 and TRBJ1-2, with D maybe TRBD1 (5 bases). Germline V gene lookup returns CDR1 MGHRA and CDR2 YSYEKL. This CDR3 has 15 residues. Trimming shortened V by 5 bases and J by 6 bases, and 19 bases separated the two germline ends. Here the CDR3 DNA reads TGCGCCAGCAGCGTGAGGGACGGAGAGGGGAATGGCTACACCTTC. It yields the protein CASSVRDGEGNGYTF.

In this sample, this clonotype turned up a few times. This chain links TRBV19 with TRBJ1-1; 9 bases are a match to TRBD1. From germline, CDR1 is LNHDA and CDR2 SQIVND (reference sequence). V shed 2 bases, J shed 1 base, and the junction held 5 bases outside the gene matches. The CDR3 totals 16 residues. The CDR3 here is CASSIMGTGRNTEAFF. CDR3 DNA: TGTGCCAGTAGTATAATGGGGACAGGGAGGAACACTGAAGCTTTCTTT.

The table lists this clonotype with a few counts. The genes are TRBV12-3 or TRBV12-4 and TRBJ1-2; 7 positions match TRBD1. The CDR3 is made up of 14 amino acids. With V trimmed by 4 bases and J by 6 bases, 8 bases remained unmatched. CDR3 nucleotide sequence: TGTGCCAGCAGTTCCTCGACAGGGTGGGATGGCTACACCTTC. Translation: CASSSSTGWDGYTF.

The rearrangement uses TRBV20-1 and TRBJ2-3; tentatively, D is TRBD1 (6 bases). V lost 3 bases and J lost 4, with 14 bases in between. The CDR3 runs 14 residues. CDR1 DFQATT and CDR2 SNEGSKA come from the germline V gene (reference sequence). CDR3 sequence (DNA): TGCAGTGCTAGTTTCCAGGGGACGGCAGATACGCAGTATTTT. Translation: CSASFQGTADTQYF.

The table lists this clonotype with many counts. This chain joins TRBV20-1 and TRBJ2-5; TRBD1 matches 7 bases. This CDR3 is built from 15 residues. Germline CDR1 reads DFQATT; CDR2 reads SNEGSKA (reference sequence). The J segment lost 9 bases and the V segment lost 6 bases, leaving 19 bases of the junction unmatched. Written as DNA, the CDR3 is TGCAGTGCCCACCGTCAGGGACAGTGGGACGAAGCCCAGTACTTC. Translation: CSAHRQGQWDEAQYF.

Ten or more counts support this clonotype. CDR3 region: CASSLSGVTGSYEQYF. CDR3 nucleotides: TGTGCCAGCAGCTTAAGTGGGGTTACCGGGTCCTACGAGCAGTACTTC. This chain joins TRBV7-3 and TRBJ2-7; D call uncertain. The CDR3 consists of 16 residues. Germline V lookup: CDR1 SGHTA, CDR2 FQGTGA. The ends were cut back, 1 base at V and 1 base at J, with 14 bases in the middle.

The chain is built from TRBV19 and TRBJ1-5; maybe TRBD1 (5 bases). The germline V and J ends were trimmed by 3 bases and 0 bases, with 9 bases remaining between them. Germline assignment: CDR1 LNHDA and CDR2 SQIVND (reference sequence). This CDR3 is built from 15 residues. The CDR3: CASSIDSYSNQPQHF. The DNA for the CDR3 is TGTGCCAGTAGTATCGACAGTTATAGCAATCAGCCCCAGCATTTT.

This chain links TRBV7-9 with TRBJ2-5, with D hard to call. Germline V gene lookup returns CDR1 SEHNR and CDR2 FQNEAQ (reference sequence). This CDR3 comprises 14 residues. V lost 7 bases and J 5 bases, leaving 17 bases between the germline ends. The chain's CDR3 is CASNGEAVRETQYF. Written as DNA, the CDR3 is TGTGCCAGCAACGGAGAGGCGGTTCGGGAGACCCAGTACTTC.

This clonotype was counted only a few times. The V and J genes are TRBV2 and TRBJ1-1; no definite D call. Trimming pared 9 bases from V and 5 bases from J, leaving 16 bases between. The CDR3 extends over 13 amino acids. Germline values: CDR1 SNHLY, CDR2 FYNNEI. The CDR3 here is CASTVKLGTEAFF. The CDR3 nucleotides are TGTGCCAGTACGGTTAAACTGGGAACTGAAGCTTTCTTT. The variable domain in full, with the rest retrieved from reference TRBV2 and TRBJ1-1, is EPEVTQTPSHQVTQMGQEVILRCVPISNHLYFYWYRQILGQKVEFLVSFYNNEISEKSEIFDDQFSVERPDGSNFTLKIRSTKLEDSAMYFCASTVKLGTEAFFGQGTRLTVV.

This clonotype showed up many times. The chain employs TRBV7-6 and TRBJ1-5; tentative D call: TRBD1 (5 bases). The V gene's germline CDR1 is SGHVS and CDR2 FNYEAQ. This CDR3 spans 15 amino acids. Trimming left V 5 bases short and J 3 bases short, with 14 bases between. Here the CDR3 reads CASSQSDSYNQPQHF. DNA for the CDR3: TGTGCCAGCAGCCAATCCGACAGTTACAATCAGCCCCAGCATTTT.

This clonotype appeared many times. The chain recombines TRBV20-1 with TRBJ2-3, with 10 bases identical to TRBD2. This CDR3 comprises 16 residues. The J segment lost 5 bases and the V segment lost 6 bases, leaving 14 bases of the junction unmatched. Looked up from germline, CDR1 is DFQATT and CDR2 is SNEGSKA (reference sequence). CDR3 nucleotides: TGCAGTGCCAAGAGAGCGGGAGGGGGTTTGAGAGATACGCAGTATTTT. It encodes CSAKRAGGGLRDTQYF.

The sample holds many counts of this clonotype. This chain uses TRBV19 with TRBJ2-7; D possibly uses TRBD1 or TRBD2 (6 bases each). The CDR3 has 13 residues. Germline values: CDR1 LNHDA, CDR2 SQIVND (reference sequence). Trimming took off 3 bases at V and 3 bases at J, with 9 bases between the two ends. The CDR3 DNA sequence: TGTGCCAGTAGTATTGGAGGGGGCTACGAGCAGTACTTC. Translation gives CASSIGGGYEQYF.

This clonotype has just a few counts. The chain couples TRBV28 to TRBJ2-7, with TRBD1 matching over 9 bases. CDR3 length: 14 amino acids. Trimming cost V 6 bases and J 5 bases; bases outside gene matches: 8. Germline V gene data show CDR1 as MDHEN and CDR2 as SYDVKM. CDR3 residues: CASSPDRGEDEQYF. CDR3 DNA: TGTGCCAGCAGCCCGGACAGGGGAGAGGACGAGCAGTACTTC.

This clonotype was counted many times. This chain connects TRBV4-3 to TRBJ2-6; 7 bases are shared with TRBD1. The CDR3 has 18 residues. Looked up from germline, CDR1 is LGHNA and CDR2 is YSLEER. The V segment lost 4 bases and the J segment 2 bases; nucleotides outside the gene matches: 11. DNA of the CDR3: TGCGCCAGCAGCCGATATACCGACAGGGCGGCTGGGGCCAACGTCCTGACTTTC. It codes for CASSRYTDRAAGANVLTF.

Many counts were recorded for this clonotype. The J gene is TRBJ2-5, the V gene TRBV12-3 or TRBV12-4; 11 bases match TRBD2. V lost 8 bases to trimming and J lost 2 bases; unmatched junction nucleotides: 16. The CDR3 runs to 18 residues. CDR3 sequence: CASRTSGGRLRAQETQYF. Here the CDR3 DNA reads TGTGCCAGCCGAACTAGCGGGGGCCGATTACGAGCTCAAGAGACCCAGTACTTC.

This rearrangement joins TRBV7-8 to TRBJ2-5, with no clear D. The V end was cut by 1 base, the J end by 1 base, with 4 bases between. CDR3 length: 13 amino acids. Per germline, CDR1 SGHVS and CDR2 FQNEAQ. The CDR3 loop is CASSLGVQETQYF. The CDR3 DNA reads TGTGCCAGCAGCTTAGGGGTCCAAGAGACCCAGTACTTC.

This clonotype was detected only a few times. The V call is TRBV3-1, the J call TRBJ1-1; TRBD1 matches 7 bases. V gave up 4 bases and J gave up 7 bases; unmatched junction bases: 12. The CDR3 runs 15 residues. Germline CDR1 and CDR2: LGHDT and YNNKEL (reference sequence). This CDR3 reads CASSPMSGQHIEAFF. Here the CDR3 DNA reads TGTGCCAGCAGCCCAATGTCGGGACAGCACATTGAAGCTTTCTTT. The whole variable domain, filled in from reference TRBV3-1 and TRBJ1-1, reads DTAVSQTPKYLVTQMGNDKSIKCEQNLGHDTMYWYKQDSKKFLKIMFSYNNKELIINETVPNRFSPKSPDKAHLNLHINSLELGDSAVYFCASSPMSGQHIEAFFGQGTRLTVV.

This clonotype has at least ten counts. V gene TRBV6-1 combines with J gene TRBJ2-3; a weak D match, TRBD2 (6 bases). Looked up from germline, CDR1 is MNHNS and CDR2 is SASEGT. The CDR3 covers 17 residues. Trimming left V 0 bases short and J 0 bases short, with 13 bases between. CDR3 region: CASSEALGGASTDTQYF. CDR3 DNA sequence: TGTGCCAGCAGTGAAGCGCTCGGCGGGGCCAGCACAGATACGCAGTATTTT.

The V gene is TRBV5-6, the J gene TRBJ2-4; perhaps TRBD1 as D (5 bases). This CDR3 comprises 15 residues. Per germline, CDR1 SGHDT and CDR2 YYEEEE. Between the trimmed V and J ends, which lost 0 bases and 4 bases, there was a span of 11 bases. This CDR3 reads CASSLVKAGKNIQYF. CDR3 nucleotides: TGTGCCAGCAGCTTGGTAAAGGCAGGGAAAAACATTCAGTACTTC.